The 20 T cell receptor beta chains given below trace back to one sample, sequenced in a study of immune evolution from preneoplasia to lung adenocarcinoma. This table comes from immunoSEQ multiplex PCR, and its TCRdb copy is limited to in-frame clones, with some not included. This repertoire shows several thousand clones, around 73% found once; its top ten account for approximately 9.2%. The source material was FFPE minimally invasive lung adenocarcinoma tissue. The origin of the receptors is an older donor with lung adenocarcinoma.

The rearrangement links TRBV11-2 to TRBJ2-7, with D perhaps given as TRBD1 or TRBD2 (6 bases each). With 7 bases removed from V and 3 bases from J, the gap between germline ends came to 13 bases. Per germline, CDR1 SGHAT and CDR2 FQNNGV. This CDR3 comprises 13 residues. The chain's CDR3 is CASNYGGLYEQYF. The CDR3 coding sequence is TGTGCCAGCAACTATGGGGGGCTCTACGAGCAGTACTTC.

The CDR3 bases are TGCAGCGTTGAAGACAGGCCCTCAGGGGAGCAGTACTTC. Protein sequence: CSVEDRPSGEQYF. V usage is TRBV29-1 and J usage is TRBJ2-7, with a weak D call TRBD1 (5 bases). The V end lost 0 bases, the J end lost 7 bases, and 13 bases lay between the germline ends. CDR1 is SQVTM and CDR2 is ANQGSEA in the germline V gene. The length of the CDR3 is 13 residues.

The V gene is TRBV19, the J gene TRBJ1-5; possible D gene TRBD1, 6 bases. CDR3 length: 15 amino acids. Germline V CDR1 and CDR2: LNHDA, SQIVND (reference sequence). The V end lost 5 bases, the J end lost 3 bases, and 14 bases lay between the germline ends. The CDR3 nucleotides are TGTGCCAGTAGTGAGGCAGGGGAAACCAATCAGCCCCAGCATTTT. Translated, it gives CASSEAGETNQPQHF.

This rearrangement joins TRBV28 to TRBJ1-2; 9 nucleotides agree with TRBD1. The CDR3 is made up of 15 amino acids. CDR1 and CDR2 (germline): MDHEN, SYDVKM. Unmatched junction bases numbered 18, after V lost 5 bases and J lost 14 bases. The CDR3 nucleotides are TGTGCCAGCAGTCCCGAGCGGAACAGGGGGCTGGCTCCGACCTTC. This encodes CASSPERNRGLAPTF.

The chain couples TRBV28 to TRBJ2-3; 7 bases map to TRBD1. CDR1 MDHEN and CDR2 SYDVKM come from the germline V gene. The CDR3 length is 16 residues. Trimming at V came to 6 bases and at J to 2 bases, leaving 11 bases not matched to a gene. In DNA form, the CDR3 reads TGTGCCAGCAGGCCGACCGGGACAGATTACACAGATACGCAGTATTTT. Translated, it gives CASRPTGTDYTDTQYF.

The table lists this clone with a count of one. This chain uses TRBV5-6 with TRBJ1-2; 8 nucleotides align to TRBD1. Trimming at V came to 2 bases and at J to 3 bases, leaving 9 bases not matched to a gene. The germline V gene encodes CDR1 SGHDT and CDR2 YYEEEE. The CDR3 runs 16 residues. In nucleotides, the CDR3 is TGTGCCAGCAGCTTCAGGGGGCGGGTTCAGGACTATGGCTACACCTTC. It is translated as CASSFRGRVQDYGYTF.

The CDR3 reads CSVELGGRGGYTF. CDR3 nucleotide sequence: TGCAGCGTTGAACTCGGGGGGCGCGGAGGCTACACCTTC. The V and J genes are TRBV29-1 and TRBJ1-2; tentatively, D is TRBD1 (6 bases). The CDR3 length is 13 residues. V lost 2 bases to trimming and J lost 8 bases, with 15 bases between them. Germline lookup yields CDR1 SQVTM and CDR2 ANQGSEA.

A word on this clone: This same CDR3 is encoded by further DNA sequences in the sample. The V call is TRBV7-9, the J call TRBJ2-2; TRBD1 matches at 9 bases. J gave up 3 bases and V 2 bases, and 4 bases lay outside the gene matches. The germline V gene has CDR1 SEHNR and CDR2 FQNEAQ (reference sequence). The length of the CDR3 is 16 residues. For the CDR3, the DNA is TGTGCCAGCAGCTTACGAAGGACAGGGGACACCGGGGAGCTGTTTTTT. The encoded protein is CASSLRRTGDTGELFF.

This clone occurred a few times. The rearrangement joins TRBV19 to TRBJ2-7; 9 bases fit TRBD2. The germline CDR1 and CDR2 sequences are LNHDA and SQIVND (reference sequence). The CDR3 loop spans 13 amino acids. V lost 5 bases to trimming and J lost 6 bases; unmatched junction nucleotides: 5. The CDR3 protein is CASSRLAAFEQYF. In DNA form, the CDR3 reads TGTGCCAGTAGTCGACTAGCGGCCTTCGAGCAGTACTTC.

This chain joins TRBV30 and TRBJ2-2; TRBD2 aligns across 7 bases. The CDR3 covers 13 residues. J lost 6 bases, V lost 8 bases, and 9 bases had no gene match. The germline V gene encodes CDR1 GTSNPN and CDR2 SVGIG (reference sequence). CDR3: CASSGLSAGELFF. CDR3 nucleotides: TGTGCCAGCTCGGGACTATCGGCCGGGGAGCTGTTTTTT.

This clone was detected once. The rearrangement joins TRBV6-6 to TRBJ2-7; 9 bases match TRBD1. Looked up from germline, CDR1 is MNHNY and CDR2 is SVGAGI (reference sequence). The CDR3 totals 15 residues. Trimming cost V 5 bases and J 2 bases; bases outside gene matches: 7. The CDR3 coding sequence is TGTGCCAGCAGTAGAACCGGGACAGGGACCTACGAGCAGTACTTC. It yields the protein CASSRTGTGTYEQYF.

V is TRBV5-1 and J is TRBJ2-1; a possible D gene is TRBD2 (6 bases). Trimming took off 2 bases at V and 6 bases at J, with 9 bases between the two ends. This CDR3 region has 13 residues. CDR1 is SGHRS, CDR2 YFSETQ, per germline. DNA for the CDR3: TGCGCCAGCAGCTTCTCCGGGGGCAATGAGCAGTTCTTC. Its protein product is CASSFSGGNEQFF.

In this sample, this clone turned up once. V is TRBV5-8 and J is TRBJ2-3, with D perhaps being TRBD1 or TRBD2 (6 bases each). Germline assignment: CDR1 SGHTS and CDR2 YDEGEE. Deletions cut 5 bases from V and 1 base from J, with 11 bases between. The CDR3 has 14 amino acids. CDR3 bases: TGTGCCAGCAGTGGGGGGCGCGGCACAGATACGCAGTATTTT. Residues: CASSGGRGTDTQYF.

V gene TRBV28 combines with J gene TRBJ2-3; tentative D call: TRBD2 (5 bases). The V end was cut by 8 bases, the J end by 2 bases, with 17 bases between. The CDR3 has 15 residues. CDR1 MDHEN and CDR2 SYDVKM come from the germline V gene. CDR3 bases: TGTGCCAGCCGGCGTTTGGACTCCGACACAGATACGCAGTATTTT. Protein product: CASRRLDSDTDTQYF.

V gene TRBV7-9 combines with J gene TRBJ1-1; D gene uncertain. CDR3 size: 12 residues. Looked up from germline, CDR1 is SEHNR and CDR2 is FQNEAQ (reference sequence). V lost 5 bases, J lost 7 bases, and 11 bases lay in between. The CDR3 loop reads CASSLGPNEAFF. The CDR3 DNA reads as TGTGCCAGCAGCCTCGGTCCCAATGAAGCTTTCTTT.

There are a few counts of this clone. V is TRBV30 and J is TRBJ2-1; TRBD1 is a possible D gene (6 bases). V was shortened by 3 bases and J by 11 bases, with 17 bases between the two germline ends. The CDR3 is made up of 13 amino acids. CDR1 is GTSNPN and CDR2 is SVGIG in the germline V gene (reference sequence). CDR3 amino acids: CAWRVGQGGKQFF. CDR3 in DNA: TGTGCCTGGAGAGTGGGACAAGGGGGAAAGCAGTTCTTC.

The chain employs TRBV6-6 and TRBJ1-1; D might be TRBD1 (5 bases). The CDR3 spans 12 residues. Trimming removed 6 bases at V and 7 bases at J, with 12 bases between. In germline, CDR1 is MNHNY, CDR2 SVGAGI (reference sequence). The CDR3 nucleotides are TGTGCCAGCAGCCTAGACAGCATTGAAGCTTTCTTT. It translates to CASSLDSIEAFF.

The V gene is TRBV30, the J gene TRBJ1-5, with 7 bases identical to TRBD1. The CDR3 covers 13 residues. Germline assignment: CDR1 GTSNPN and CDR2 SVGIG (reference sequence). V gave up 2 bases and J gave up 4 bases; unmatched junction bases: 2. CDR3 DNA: TGTGCCTGGAGTTTGACAGGGAATCAGCCCCAGCATTTT. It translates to CAWSLTGNQPQHF.

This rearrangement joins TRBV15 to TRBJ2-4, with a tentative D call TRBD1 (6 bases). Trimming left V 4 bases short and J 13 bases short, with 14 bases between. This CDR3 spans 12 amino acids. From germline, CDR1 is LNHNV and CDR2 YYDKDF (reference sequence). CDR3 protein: CATSKVTGRQYF. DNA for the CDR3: TGTGCCACCAGCAAAGTTACAGGGAGACAGTACTTC.

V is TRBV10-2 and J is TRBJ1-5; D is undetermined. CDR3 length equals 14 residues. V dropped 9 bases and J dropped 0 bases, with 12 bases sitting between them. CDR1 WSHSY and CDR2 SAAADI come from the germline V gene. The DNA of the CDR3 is TGCGCCAGTAGTTCCCAAGGTAGCAATCAGCCCCAGCATTTT. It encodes CASSSQGSNQPQHF.